Listed here is a single T cell receptor (beta chain). TCRdb re-called the 5' RACE reads and shows each CDR3 protein once, DNA omitted. The sample has fewer than 550,000 distinct CDR3 sequences. Germline V CDR1 and CDR2: SGHVS, FQNEAQ. The CDR3 has 16 residues. These data are taken from a study of T cells expressing NK-cell markers. The sequence came from a woman aged 45-65 years in good health. The chain recombines TRBV7-8 with TRBJ1-1. Sequencing was carried out using blood T cells: a sorted CD56 or NKG2C T cell subset, CD4+ or CD8+ T cells, or bulk PBMC T cells (not recorded which). The CDR3 sequence: CASSSSRVGMNTEAFF.